A single sample is the source of the 14 T cell receptor beta chains below, sequenced in a study of cytomegalovirus exposure and HLA in healthy donors. With 60 Vbeta and 13 Jbeta primers, the PCR was carried out. The method was immunoSEQ multiplex PCR; TCRdb's version includes in-frame clones alone and lacks a portion of them. The table lists 100,000 to 150,000 clones, over 75% of them singletons. The specimen sequenced was PBMCs. The receptor set was obtained from a woman in her forties in good health and CMV-seropositive.

The chain recombines TRBV5-1 with TRBJ2-7; 7 bases are shared with TRBD1. V lost 4 bases, J lost 2 bases, and 6 bases stayed unmatched. This CDR3 has 14 amino acids. The V gene's germline CDR1 is SGHRS and CDR2 YFSETQ. CDR3 DNA sequence: TGCGCCAGCAGCCTGGACAGGCCGACCTACGAGCAGTACTTC. It codes for CASSLDRPTYEQYF.

The chain joins TRBV11-2 to TRBJ2-1, with 10 bases matching TRBD2. Germline V gene sequence: CDR1 SGHAT, CDR2 FQNNGV. The CDR3 runs to 15 residues. Trimming took 0 bases from V and 7 from J; bases not matched to a gene: 3. The CDR3 protein is CASSLELLAGNEQFF. CDR3 DNA sequence: TGTGCCAGCAGCTTAGAGTTACTAGCGGGAAATGAGCAGTTCTTC.

J is TRBJ2-5 and V is TRBV4-2; D possibly corresponds to TRBD2 (6 bases). The CDR3 runs to 13 residues. Trimming took off 3 bases at V and 5 bases at J, with 10 bases between the two ends. Germline-derived CDR1 and CDR2 are LGHNA and YNFKEQ. The CDR3 nucleotides read TGTGCCAGCAGCCATGATGCGGGGGAGACCCAGTACTTC. Translating gives CASSHDAGETQYF.

The rearrangement joins TRBV6-1 to TRBJ2-7, with D possibly being TRBD1 (5 bases). The CDR3 sequence is 11 residues long. Trimming left V 4 bases short and J 7 bases short, with 8 bases between. Germline V gives CDR1 MNHNS, CDR2 SASEGT. The CDR3 region is CASSARQEQYF. CDR3 coding DNA: TGTGCCAGCAGTGCCCGACAGGAGCAGTACTTC.

V gene TRBV11-2 combines with J gene TRBJ2-7, with 9 bases matching TRBD1. Trimming cost V 5 bases and J 6 bases; bases outside gene matches: 8. The CDR3 extends over 14 amino acids. CDR1 is SGHAT, CDR2 FQNNGV, per germline. CDR3 in amino acids: CASSQSGQGAEQYF. The CDR3 DNA is TGTGCCAGCAGCCAATCGGGACAGGGTGCCGAGCAGTACTTC. The whole variable domain, filled in from reference TRBV11-2 and TRBJ2-7, reads EAGVAQSPRYKIIEKRQSVAFWCNPISGHATLYWYQQILGQGPKLLIQFQNNGVVDDSQLPKDRFSAERLKGVDSTLKIQPAKLEDSAVYLCASSQSGQGAEQYFGPGTRLTVT.

CDR3 in DNA: TGTGCCAGCAGTCTCTTTGCGGCGGGATCGAGCGAGCAGTACTTC. Protein product: CASSLFAAGSSEQYF. The J gene is TRBJ2-7, the V gene TRBV27; TRBD2 is a possible D gene (6 bases). Trimming stripped 5 bases from V and 6 bases from J, with 20 bases between. CDR3 size: 15 residues. Germline lookup yields CDR1 MNHEY and CDR2 SMNVEV (reference sequence).

In the case of this clone: Additional DNA sequences in this sample encode the identical CDR3. The chain uses TRBV5-1 and TRBJ2-1; 7 bases are a match to TRBD2. Trimming at V came to 4 bases and at J to 0 bases, leaving 4 bases not matched to a gene. In germline, CDR1 is SGHRS, CDR2 YFSETQ. CDR3 size: 15 residues. CDR3 residues: CASSLGGSSYNEQFF. DNA of the CDR3: TGCGCCAGCAGCCTCGGGGGGAGCTCCTACAATGAGCAGTTCTTC.

In its sample, this clone was seen a few times. The genes are TRBV28 and TRBJ2-5; TRBD1 aligns across 8 bases. Losses at the gene ends were 6 bases for V and 3 bases for J; bases not matched to a gene: 6. CDR1 is MDHEN, CDR2 SYDVKM, per germline. CDR3 size: 14 residues. The CDR3 DNA follows: TGTGCCAGCAGACCGGGGACAGGCAAAGAGACCCAGTACTTC. Protein: CASRPGTGKETQYF.

The J gene is TRBJ2-7, the V gene TRBV6-1; the D is unclear. In germline, CDR1 is MNHNS, CDR2 SASEGT. The CDR3 covers 12 residues. Trimming stripped 0 bases from V and 5 bases from J, with 5 bases between. The CDR3 here is CASSEAAHEQYF. The DNA for the CDR3 is TGTGCCAGCAGTGAAGCAGCGCACGAGCAGTACTTC.

This chain links TRBV4-1 with TRBJ2-1, with TRBD1 matching over 7 bases. This CDR3 has 16 amino acids. V dropped 6 bases and J dropped 0; count of bases not matched to a gene: 8. CDR1 is MGHRA, CDR2 YSYEKL, per germline. CDR3 amino acids: CASRDPTGSSYNEQFF. Here the CDR3 DNA reads TGCGCCAGCAGAGACCCGACAGGGAGCTCCTACAATGAGCAGTTCTTC.

This chain links TRBV5-6 with TRBJ1-4, with D uncertain. This CDR3 comprises 15 residues. Germline V gene data show CDR1 as SGHDT and CDR2 as YYEEEE. V lost 4 bases and J lost 0, with 10 bases in between. In DNA, the CDR3 is TGTGCCAGCAGCGCGACACCTGCAACTAATGAAAAACTGTTTTTT. This encodes CASSATPATNEKLFF.

The CDR3 reads CASRPRGLRDEQYF. CDR3 nucleotide sequence: TGCGCCAGCAGGCCCCGGGGGTTACGAGACGAGCAGTACTTC. This chain uses TRBV5-1 with TRBJ2-7; tentative D call: TRBD2 (6 bases). Trimming took off 5 bases at V and 5 bases at J, with 17 bases between the two ends. Germline CDR1 and CDR2: SGHRS and YFSETQ. The CDR3 length is 14 residues.

This clone turned up a few times. CDR3 in amino acids: CASSFFGTGGYEQYF. CDR3 DNA: TGTGCCAGCAGCTTTTTTGGGACAGGGGGCTACGAGCAGTACTTC. This chain joins TRBV5-4 and TRBJ2-7; the match to TRBD1 covers 11 bases. The CDR3 spans 15 residues. Germline V gene sequence: CDR1 SGHNT, CDR2 YYREEE (reference sequence). The V segment lost 2 bases and the J segment 3 bases; nucleotides outside the gene matches: 4.

The genes are TRBV6-4 and TRBJ2-3; 7 bases agree with TRBD2. This CDR3 has 15 residues. Per the germline V gene, CDR1 is MRHNA and CDR2 is SNTAGT. The ends lost 3 bases at V and 3 bases at J; junction bases unmatched: 6. The CDR3: CASSELRESTDTQYF. The CDR3 DNA is TGTGCCAGCAGTGAACTGCGGGAGAGTACAGATACGCAGTATTTT.